One sample yielded the 19 T cell receptor beta chains listed below, sequenced in a study of OX40 agonist ivuxolimab in advanced cancers. TCRdb keeps only in-frame clones here, not all; method: immunoSEQ multiplex PCR. Of 26,000 or so clones listed, roughly 84% are singletons. This specimen consisted of CD4+ or CD8+ T cells sorted from blood, obtained in a trial of the OX40 agonist ivuxolimab. Every receptor here comes from an adult with an advanced solid tumor such as melanoma, head and neck, liver or kidney cancer.

The chain employs TRBV6-6 and TRBJ1-5; D is undetermined. The CDR3 consists of 13 residues. Per the germline V gene, CDR1 is MNHNY and CDR2 is SVGAGI (reference sequence). Trimming took off 7 bases at V and 14 bases at J, with 21 bases between the two ends. The CDR3 loop reads CASTPYEGGGEHF. CDR3 DNA sequence: TGTGCCAGCACCCCGTACGAGGGCGGAGGAGAGCATTTT.

CDR3 region: CASSFGLPTLYEQYF. CDR3 bases: TGTGCCAGCAGCTTTGGACTACCGACCCTCTACGAGCAGTACTTC. This sequence joins TRBV7-9 and TRBJ2-7, with a possible D match to TRBD2 (6 bases). This CDR3 contains 15 residues. From germline, CDR1 is SEHNR and CDR2 FQNEAQ (reference sequence). Trimming took 3 bases from V and 3 from J, leaving 15 bases between them.

The rearrangement uses TRBV9 and TRBJ2-5; the match to TRBD1 covers 10 bases. The V gene end was trimmed by 3 bases and the J gene end by 5 bases; junction bases not matched to a gene: 1. The CDR3 covers 13 residues. Germline lookup yields CDR1 SGDLS and CDR2 YYNGEE. The CDR3 region has the DNA TGTGCCAGCAGCGGGGACAGGGGTGAGACCCAGTACTTC. It yields the protein CASSGDRGETQYF. Combining the CDR3 with reference TRBV9 and TRBJ2-5 gives the whole variable domain DSGVTQTPKHLITATGQRVTLRCSPRSGDLSVYWYQQSLDQGLQFLIQYYNGEERAKGNILERFSAQQFPDLHSELNLSSLELGDSALYFCASSGDRGETQYFGPGTRLLVL.

This chain links TRBV27 with TRBJ2-3; D unclear. The length of the CDR3 is 15 residues. V was clipped by 3 bases and J by 5 bases, with 15 bases between them. Germline CDR1 and CDR2: MNHEY and SMNVEV (reference sequence). Written as DNA, the CDR3 is TGTGCCAGCAGTTTCAGTGGTCAGTTCGGAGATACGCAGTATTTT. Its translation is CASSFSGQFGDTQYF.

The rearrangement links TRBV29-1 to TRBJ2-3; D remains ambiguous. CDR3 length: 11 amino acids. The germline V gene has CDR1 SQVTM and CDR2 ANQGSEA. Trimming removed 6 bases at V and 4 bases at J, with 8 bases between. The CDR3 DNA is TGCAGCGTAAATAACCCAGATACGCAGTATTTT. This translates into CSVNNPDTQYF.

In its sample, this clone was seen a few times. The rearrangement uses TRBV5-6 and TRBJ2-3; D not resolved. The CDR3 loop spans 17 amino acids. V was trimmed by 0 bases and J by 2 bases, leaving 16 bases between them. Germline V gene sequence: CDR1 SGHDT, CDR2 YYEEEE. The CDR3 loop is CASSLVLELGYTDTQYF. In DNA form, the CDR3 reads TGTGCCAGCAGCTTGGTTTTAGAGCTTGGGTACACAGATACGCAGTATTTT.

The chain carries TRBV19 and TRBJ2-3; TRBD2 matches at 7 bases. Unmatched junction bases numbered 8, after V lost 6 bases and J lost 5 bases. From germline, CDR1 is LNHDA and CDR2 SQIVND (reference sequence). There are 14 residues in the CDR3. The CDR3 here is CASRIAGDQDTQYF. The CDR3 DNA reads as TGTGCCAGTAGGATCGCGGGGGATCAAGATACGCAGTATTTT.

The chain combines TRBV5-6 with TRBJ1-3; a possible D gene is TRBD1 (5 bases). V gave up 3 bases and J gave up 6 bases, with 10 bases separating them. CDR3 length equals 13 residues. CDR1 and CDR2 from the germline V gene are SGHDT and YYEEEE. CDR3 sequence: CASSWGSINTIYF. In nucleotides, the CDR3 is TGTGCCAGCAGCTGGGGCTCCATAAACACCATATATTTT.

V and J are TRBV4-1 and TRBJ2-7; D is undetermined. This CDR3 is 17 amino acids long. V was cut by 1 base and J by 3 bases, with 19 bases left in between. CDR1 and CDR2 from the germline V gene are MGHRA and YSYEKL. In nucleotides, the CDR3 is TGCGCCAGCAGCCAAGGAGGATGGGTCGCCGGTCGCTACGAGCAGTACTTC. It translates to CASSQGGWVAGRYEQYF.

The chain recombines TRBV5-1 with TRBJ2-5; TRBD2 matches at 7 bases. CDR1 SGHRS and CDR2 YFSETQ come from the germline V gene. This CDR3 is 14 amino acids long. V trimming: 4 bases; J trimming: 1 base; junction bases outside the gene matches: 4. This CDR3 reads CASSPTGGQETQYF. The CDR3 DNA is TGCGCCAGCAGCCCCACGGGGGGCCAAGAGACCCAGTACTTC. Full variable domain (rest looked up from reference TRBV5-1 and TRBJ2-5): KAGVTQTPRYLIKTRGQQVTLSCSPISGHRSVSWYQQTPGQGLQFLFEYFSETQRNKGNFPGRFSGRQFSNSRSEMNVSTLELGDSALYLCASSPTGGQETQYFGPGTRLLVL.

The CDR3 DNA reads TGCGCCAGCAGCCAAGTGACAGGGGTTAACACCGGGGAGCTGTTTTTT. It codes for CASSQVTGVNTGELFF. The chain carries TRBV4-1 and TRBJ2-2; 8 bases are shared with TRBD1. Germline loops: CDR1 MGHRA, CDR2 YSYEKL. With 1 base clipped from V and 2 bases from J, the junction kept 3 bases outside the gene matches. CDR3 length: 16 amino acids.

The V call is TRBV6-1, the J call TRBJ2-7; a weak D match, TRBD1 (7 bases). Germline CDR1 MNHNS, CDR2 SASEGT. The V gene lost 4 bases and the J gene lost 6 bases, with 13 bases spanning the gap. The CDR3 extends over 13 amino acids. The CDR3 DNA is TGTGCCAGCAGTGGGGGGGACAGTGGCGAGCAGTACTTC. Residues: CASSGGDSGEQYF.

This clone has just one count. The V and J genes are TRBV5-6 and TRBJ2-7; 9 bases are shared with TRBD2. From germline, CDR1 is SGHDT and CDR2 YYEEEE. V was pared by 1 base and J by 6 bases, with 5 bases of the junction left unmatched. CDR3 size: 14 residues. CDR3 nucleotides: TGTGCCAGCAGCTTGCGAGCGGGAGGACGCGAGCAGTACTTC. Protein: CASSLRAGGREQYF. The variable domain in full, with the rest retrieved from reference TRBV5-6 and TRBJ2-7, is DAGVTQSPTHLIKTRGQQVTLRCSPKSGHDTVSWYQQALGQGPQFIFQYYEEEERQRGNFPDRFSGHQFPNYSSELNVNALLLGDSALYLCASSLRAGGREQYFGPGTRLTVT.

V usage is TRBV19 and J usage is TRBJ1-2; D is unresolved. The CDR3 totals 12 residues. Germline loops: CDR1 LNHDA, CDR2 SQIVND (reference sequence). V lost 5 bases, J lost 8 bases, and 12 bases lay in between. CDR3 nucleotides: TGTGCCAGTAGTTCCTTCAGTGGGGGCTACACCTTC. Protein sequence: CASSSFSGGYTF.

The V call is TRBV13, the J call TRBJ1-2; D might be TRBD1 (5 bases). Trimming left V 5 bases short and J 7 bases short, with 20 bases between. The CDR3 has 15 amino acids. The germline V gene encodes CDR1 PRHDT and CDR2 FYEKMQ (reference sequence). The DNA of the CDR3 is TGTGCCAGCAGCCTACTCGGTGTGGGGGTACCTGGCTACACCTTC. Translating it yields CASSLLGVGVPGYTF.

This clone was found many times. The gene calls are TRBV21-1 and TRBJ1-5. TRBV21-1 is tagged as a pseudogene. The CDR3 loop spans 15 amino acids. The CDR3 protein is CARTTRPYSNQPQHF. The DNA of the CDR3 is TGTGCCAGGACGACTCGGCCGTATAGCAATCAGCCCCAGCATTTT.

DNA for the CDR3: TGCAGCGTTGATGGGTCAGGGGGCCCCCAAGAGACCCAGTACTTC. It specifies CSVDGSGGPQETQYF. The J gene is TRBJ2-5, the V gene TRBV29-1; 8 nucleotides align to TRBD1. With V trimmed by 3 bases and J by 1 base, 7 bases remained unmatched. CDR3 length: 15 amino acids. From germline, CDR1 is SQVTM and CDR2 ANQGSEA.

The chain combines TRBV5-1 with TRBJ2-2; D possibly corresponds to TRBD2 (6 bases). CDR1 and CDR2 (germline): SGHRS, YFSETQ. The CDR3 covers 12 residues. Trimming removed 3 bases from V and 7 bases from J, with 7 bases in between. CDR3 nucleotides: TGCGCCAGCAGCTACGGGGGCGGGGAGCTGTTTTTT. Its translation is CASSYGGGELFF.

The table lists this clone with a count of one. The chain couples TRBV18 to TRBJ2-7, with 7 positions matching TRBD2. J lost 3 bases, V lost 3 bases, and 5 bases had no gene match. Germline V lookup: CDR1 KGHSH, CDR2 LQKENI. This CDR3 has 14 amino acids. As DNA, the CDR3 is TGTGCCAGCTCACCGTCGGGGGGAGACTACGAGCAGTACTTC. Protein product: CASSPSGGDYEQYF.